The 8 T cell receptor beta chains given below trace back to one sample, sequenced in a study of lymphopenia after photon versus proton radiotherapy. Only in-frame clones appear in the TCRdb table, and some are missing; sequencing was by immunoSEQ multiplex PCR. The repertoire holds roughly 65,000 clones, with roughly 93% as singletons. Specimen: peripheral blood, collected from a patient treated with photon-based radiotherapy. Every receptor here comes from a woman in her 70s with pancreatic cancer.

This clone was observed a handful of times. The chain has TRBV20-1 and TRBJ1-2; D is unresolved. The CDR3 runs 11 residues. V was pared by 2 bases and J by 4 bases, with 5 bases between. The V gene's germline CDR1 is DFQATT and CDR2 SNEGSKA (reference sequence). Written as DNA, the CDR3 is TGCAGTGCTAGACCCAGCTATGGCTACACCTTC. Encoded protein: CSARPSYGYTF.

This chain uses TRBV7-2 with TRBJ2-3; TRBD2 might be the D (6 bases). CDR3 length equals 16 residues. V dropped 1 base and J dropped 1 base, with 12 bases sitting between them. Germline assignment: CDR1 SGHTA and CDR2 FQGNSA. This CDR3 reads CASSLVGGIRTDTQYF. CDR3 sequence (DNA): TGTGCCAGCAGCTTAGTAGGCGGGATCCGCACAGATACGCAGTATTTT.

This rearrangement joins TRBV9 to TRBJ2-1, with a tentative D call TRBD1 (5 bases). The CDR3 totals 12 residues. V was clipped by 2 bases and J by 9 bases, with 9 bases between them. Looked up from germline, CDR1 is SGDLS and CDR2 is YYNGEE. Here the CDR3 DNA reads TGTGCCAGCAGCGTTTTTAGGGGTGAGCAGTTCTTC. This translates into CASSVFRGEQFF. Full variable domain (missing parts from reference TRBV9 and TRBJ2-1): DSGVTQTPKHLITATGQRVTLRCSPRSGDLSVYWYQQSLDQGLQFLIQYYNGEERAKGNILERFSAQQFPDLHSELNLSSLELGDSALYFCASSVFRGEQFFGPGTRLTVL.

The chain links TRBV7-2 to TRBJ2-2; 11 bases match TRBD2. V was clipped by 3 bases and J by 5 bases; unmatched bases: 2. CDR3 length: 15 residues. Germline values: CDR1 SGHTA, CDR2 FQGNSA. The CDR3 DNA follows: TGTGCCAGCAGCTTGATAGCGGGAGGGACCGGGGAGCTGTTTTTT. Its translation is CASSLIAGGTGELFF.

The chain links TRBV5-4 to TRBJ2-7; maybe TRBD2 (5 bases). The CDR3 length is 15 residues. Trimming took 0 bases from V and 4 from J, leaving 14 bases between them. Germline V gene lookup returns CDR1 SGHNT and CDR2 YYREEE (reference sequence). CDR3 protein: CASSLDTARGYEQYF. DNA for the CDR3: TGTGCCAGCAGCTTGGATACGGCACGGGGTTACGAGCAGTACTTC.

The chain recombines TRBV27 with TRBJ2-1; TRBD2 aligns across 9 bases. The J segment lost 5 bases and the V segment lost 3 bases, leaving 8 bases of the junction unmatched. The CDR3 extends over 16 amino acids. CDR1 and CDR2 (germline): MNHEY, SMNVEV (reference sequence). CDR3 bases: TGTGCCAGCAGTTTTATTACCCTAGCGGGAAACAATGAGCAGTTCTTC. This encodes CASSFITLAGNNEQFF.

This chain joins TRBV30 and TRBJ1-1; weak D call: TRBD1 (5 bases). Germline V gives CDR1 GTSNPN, CDR2 SVGIG (reference sequence). Trimming took 0 bases from V and 3 from J, leaving 8 bases between them. This CDR3 is 13 amino acids long. DNA of the CDR3: TGTGCCTGGAGTGTAGCCAGGGACACTGAAGCTTTCTTT. It specifies CAWSVARDTEAFF.

In this sample, this clone turned up once. The chain recombines TRBV14 with TRBJ2-6; no clear D. Germline V gives CDR1 SGHDN, CDR2 FVKESK. This CDR3 is built from 14 residues. V gave up 1 base and J gave up 3 bases, with 4 bases separating them. This chain's CDR3 is CASSQAVGANVLTF. The CDR3 DNA sequence: TGTGCCAGCAGCCAAGCCGTTGGGGCCAACGTCCTGACTTTC.